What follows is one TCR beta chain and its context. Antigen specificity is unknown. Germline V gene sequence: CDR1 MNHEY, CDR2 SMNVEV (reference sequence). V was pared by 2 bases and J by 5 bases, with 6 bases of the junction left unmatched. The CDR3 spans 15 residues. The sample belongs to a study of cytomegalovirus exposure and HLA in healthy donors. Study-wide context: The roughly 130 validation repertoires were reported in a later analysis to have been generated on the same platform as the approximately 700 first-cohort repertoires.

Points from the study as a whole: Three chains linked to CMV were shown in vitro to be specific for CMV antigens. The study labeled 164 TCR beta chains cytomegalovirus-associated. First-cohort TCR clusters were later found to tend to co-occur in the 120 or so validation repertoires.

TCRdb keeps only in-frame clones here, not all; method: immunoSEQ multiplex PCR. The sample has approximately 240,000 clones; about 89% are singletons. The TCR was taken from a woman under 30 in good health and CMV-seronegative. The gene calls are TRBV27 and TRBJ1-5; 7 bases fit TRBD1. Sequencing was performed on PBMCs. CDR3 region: CASSLTGESDQPQHF. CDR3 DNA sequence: TGTGCCAGCAGTTTAACAGGGGAGTCGGATCAGCCCCAGCATTTT.